These 11 T cell receptor beta chains were all obtained from the same sample, sequenced in a study of cytomegalovirus exposure and HLA in healthy donors. Vbeta (60) and Jbeta (13) primers were used in the PCR. The method was immunoSEQ multiplex PCR; TCRdb's version includes in-frame clones alone and lacks a portion of them. The table shows roughly 160,000 clones, with around 85% occurring only once. Sequencing was performed on PBMCs. The receptors were gathered from a young woman in good health and CMV-seronegative.

The rearrangement joins TRBV2 to TRBJ1-5; 12 bases agree with TRBD1. The CDR3 is made up of 15 amino acids. Germline V gene data show CDR1 as SNHLY and CDR2 as FYNNEI. J gave up 6 bases and V 6 bases, and 6 bases lay outside the gene matches. CDR3 sequence (DNA): TGTGCCAGCAGGAGGGACAGGGGGCAACTTCAGCCCCAGCATTTT. This codes for CASRRDRGQLQPQHF.

The V and J genes are TRBV27 and TRBJ1-1; 9 bases are a match to TRBD1. The germline CDR1 and CDR2 sequences are MNHEY and SMNVEV (reference sequence). Germline trimming cut 10 bases from V and 5 bases from J; bases unmatched to any gene: 5. There are 12 residues in the CDR3. The CDR3 DNA follows: TGTGCCACACACAGGGGGCCGACTGAAGCTTTCTTT. Its protein product is CATHRGPTEAFF.

The chain uses TRBV19 and TRBJ2-4; 9 bases align to TRBD1. After removal of 7 bases from V and 9 bases from J, the junction contained 10 bases not matched to a gene. The length of the CDR3 is 14 residues. From germline, CDR1 is LNHDA and CDR2 SQIVND (reference sequence). The CDR3 coding sequence is TGTGCCAGTACCACAGGGGGCGGAATAGGCATTCAGTACTTC. Amino acids: CASTTGGGIGIQYF.

The rearrangement links TRBV4-1 to TRBJ2-1; D may be TRBD2 (5 bases). Germline CDR1 and CDR2: MGHRA and YSYEKL. The CDR3 spans 11 residues. The germline V and J ends were trimmed by 9 bases and 8 bases, with 11 bases remaining between them. CDR3 protein: CASQRRDEQFF. Here the CDR3 DNA reads TGCGCCAGTCAGCGGCGGGATGAGCAGTTCTTC.

This chain uses TRBV29-1 with TRBJ2-7, with 7 bases that match TRBD1. Trimming took 6 bases from V and 4 from J; bases not matched to a gene: 9. Germline V lookup: CDR1 SQVTM, CDR2 ANQGSEA. This CDR3 comprises 13 residues. The CDR3 sequence is CSVWDSRTYEQYF. Written as DNA, the CDR3 is TGCAGCGTATGGGACAGCCGGACGTACGAGCAGTACTTC.

V and J are TRBV28 and TRBJ1-3; 7 bases map to TRBD1. The CDR3 is 16 residues long. After removal of 5 bases from V and 0 bases from J, the junction contained 7 bases not matched to a gene. The germline gives CDR1 MDHEN, CDR2 SYDVKM. CDR3: CASSAPGQISGNTIYF. For the CDR3, the DNA is TGTGCCAGCAGTGCACCGGGACAGATCTCTGGAAACACCATATATTTT.

This chain joins TRBV2 and TRBJ2-7, with 9 bases that match TRBD2. The J segment lost 8 bases and the V segment lost 1 base, leaving 9 bases of the junction unmatched. The CDR3 is made up of 15 amino acids. Germline assignment: CDR1 SNHLY and CDR2 FYNNEI. CDR3 amino acids: CASSEVGLAGLQQYF. CDR3 coding DNA: TGTGCCAGCAGTGAAGTGGGCCTAGCGGGGCTGCAGCAGTACTTC.

This sequence joins TRBV6-5 and TRBJ1-2, with TRBD1 identical over 10 bases. Germline V gene lookup returns CDR1 MNHEY and CDR2 SVGAGI. V lost 6 bases, J lost 7 bases, and 5 bases stayed unmatched. The CDR3 covers 13 residues. Written as DNA, the CDR3 is TGTGCCAGCAGCCCGGGACAGGGGCCTGGCTACACCTTC. The encoded protein is CASSPGQGPGYTF.

J is TRBJ1-5 and V is TRBV2, with D possibly TRBD1 on 6 matching bases. Germline CDR1 SNHLY, CDR2 FYNNEI. The CDR3 is 13 residues long. Trimming pared 5 bases from V and 10 bases from J, leaving 15 bases between. CDR3 region: CASSLQGFGPQHF. CDR3 sequence (DNA): TGTGCCAGCAGTTTACAGGGATTCGGACCCCAGCATTTT.

The rearrangement links TRBV29-1 to TRBJ2-7; 7 nucleotides agree with TRBD1. The CDR3 contains 12 residues. Germline-derived CDR1 and CDR2 are SQVTM and ANQGSEA. J gave up 1 base and V 7 bases, and 4 bases lay outside the gene matches. For the CDR3, the DNA is TGCAGCGCTGGACAGGTTTCCTACGAGCAGTACTTC. Residues: CSAGQVSYEQYF.

As regards this clone: This sample includes further DNA sequences coding for the same CDR3. CDR3: CASSYGLSTDTQYF. In nucleotides, the CDR3 is TGTGCCAGCAGTTACGGGCTTAGCACAGATACGCAGTATTTT. This sequence joins TRBV6-5 and TRBJ2-3, with D unresolved. CDR3 length equals 14 residues. V lost 2 bases and J 0 bases, leaving 6 bases between the germline ends. CDR1 is MNHEY and CDR2 is SVGAGI in the germline V gene.